The clone carrying this T cell receptor (beta chain) was picked up a small number of times. Its target is unknown. Germline V gene lookup returns CDR1 SGHRS and CDR2 YFSETQ. CDR3 length: 14 amino acids. V lost 0 bases and J 4 bases, leaving 10 bases between the germline ends. This entry comes from a study of radiotherapy plus CTLA-4 blockade in lung cancer. Study findings and constraints: Alongside interferon-beta, early blood T cell clone dynamics were reportedly the best predictor of response. TCR clones of tumor origin grew in blood after radiotherapy plus ipilimumab.

Method: immunoSEQ multiplex PCR; TCRdb's copy keeps in-frame clones and lacks some. The repertoire consists of some 60,000 clones, with around 80% occurring once and the leading ten covering roughly 15%. This sequence joins TRBV5-1 and TRBJ1-2; D perhaps matches TRBD1 (5 bases). Material: peripheral blood, obtained from a patient treated with radiotherapy plus ipilimumab. This TCR was recovered from a human donor with non-small cell lung cancer who had a complete response to radiotherapy plus ipilimumab. The CDR3: CASSLEGPSYGYTF. As DNA, the CDR3 is TGCGCCAGCAGCTTGGAGGGGCCGAGCTATGGCTACACCTTC.